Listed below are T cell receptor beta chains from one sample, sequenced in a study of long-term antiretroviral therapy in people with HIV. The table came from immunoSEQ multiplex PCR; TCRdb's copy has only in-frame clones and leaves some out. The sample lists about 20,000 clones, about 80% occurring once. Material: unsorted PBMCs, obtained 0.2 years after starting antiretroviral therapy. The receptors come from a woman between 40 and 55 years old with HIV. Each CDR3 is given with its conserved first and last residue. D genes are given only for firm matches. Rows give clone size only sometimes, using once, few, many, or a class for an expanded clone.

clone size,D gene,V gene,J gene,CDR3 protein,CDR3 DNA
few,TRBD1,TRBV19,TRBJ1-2,CASSGTENYGYTF,TGTGCCAGTAGTGGGACAGAGAACTATGGCTACACCTTC
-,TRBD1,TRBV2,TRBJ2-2,CASSLTGGNTGELFF,TGTGCCAGCAGTTTGACAGGGGGGAACACCGGGGAGCTGTTTTTT
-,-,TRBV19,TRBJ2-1,CASSIDGDPYNEQFF,TGTGCCAGTAGTATTGACGGGGATCCCTACAATGAGCAGTTCTTC
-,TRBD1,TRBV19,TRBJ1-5,CASSTVGQVFGNQPQHF,TGTGCCAGTAGTACTGTCGGACAGGTCTTCGGCAATCAGCCCCAGCATTTT
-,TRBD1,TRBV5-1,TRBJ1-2,CASSPDRVDYGYTF,TGCGCCAGCAGCCCGGACAGGGTTGATTATGGCTACACCTTC
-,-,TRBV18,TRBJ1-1,CASSPYRFAEAFF,TGTGCCAGCTCACCATACAGGTTCGCTGAAGCTTTCTTT
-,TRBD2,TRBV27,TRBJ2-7,CASSPGLAGGLYEQYF,TGTGCCAGCAGTCCGGGACTAGCGGGGGGGCTGTACGAGCAGTACTTC
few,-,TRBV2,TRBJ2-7,CASSGGRQNTYEQYF,TGTGCCAGCAGTGGAGGGAGGCAGAACACCTACGAGCAGTACTTC
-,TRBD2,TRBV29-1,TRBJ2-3,CSGRSSGTTDTQYF,TGCAGCGGCCGCAGTAGCGGGACGACAGATACGCAGTATTTT
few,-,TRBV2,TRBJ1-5,CASIRTVNQPQHF,TGTGCCAGCATCAGGACGGTGAATCAGCCCCAGCATTTT
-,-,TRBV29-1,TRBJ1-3,CSVGSSGNTIYF,TGCAGCGTTGGGTCCTCTGGAAACACCATATATTTT
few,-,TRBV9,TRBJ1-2,CASNTPERSNYGYTF,TGTGCCAGCAACACCCCCGAGAGGAGTAACTATGGCTACACCTTC
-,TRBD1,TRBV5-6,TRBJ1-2,CASSWTGADGYTF,TGTGCCAGCAGCTGGACAGGTGCGGATGGCTACACCTTC
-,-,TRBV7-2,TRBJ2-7,CASSLARKRVEEQYF,TGTGCCAGCAGCTTAGCGCGGAAAAGGGTAGAAGAGCAGTACTTC
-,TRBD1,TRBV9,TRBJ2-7,CASSGGDSAPYEQYF,TGTGCCAGCAGCGGAGGGGACAGTGCACCCTACGAGCAGTACTTC